This T cell receptor (beta chain) was profiled in a study of blood T cell repertoires in COVID-19. Turning to the study itself: Samples representing acute and convalescent COVID-19 were sourced from the United States, Italy and Spain. T cells, B-cell-depleted T cells, or PBMCs supplied cDNA or gDNA.

In the source study's methods: Reference gene primers were amplified, and this amplification served to estimate nucleated cell counts. Method: immunoSEQ multiplex PCR; TCRdb's copy keeps in-frame clones and lacks some. V and J calls and clone size are copied from that table; D and trimming were computed from the DNA. The data contain approximately 50,000 clones, 85% to 95% of them seen just once; the ten biggest clones take up about 3.1%. From germline, CDR1 is GTSNPN and CDR2 SVGIG (reference sequence). Trimming shortened V by 1 base and J by 18 bases, and 19 bases separated the two germline ends. This CDR3 has 13 residues.

The receptor's source is a human donor in a cohort sampled during active COVID-19. Source material: peripheral blood. This rearrangement joins TRBV30 to TRBJ1-6, with D perhaps matching TRBD1 (6 bases). CDR3 amino acids: CAWSEDLAGASHF. CDR3 sequence (DNA): TGTGCCTGGAGTGAGGATCTGGCAGGGGCCAGCCACTTT.